The rows below give T cell receptor beta chains drawn from one sample of a study of blood T cell repertoires in COVID-19. Generated by immunoSEQ multiplex PCR, the TCRdb table keeps only in-frame clones and is missing some. The top ten hold about 10% of the sample, which has approximately 300,000 clones, approximately 90% seen once. The sequenced material came from PBMCs or T cells enriched from blood (not recorded which). These receptor sequences come from a woman between 18 and 30 years old who had recovered from COVID-19. Each CDR3 is given without its conserved first and last residue. Each record gives: V gene, CDR3 protein.

v_gene: TRBV9; CDR3aa: ASSVELAAVGELF
v_gene: TRBV2; CDR3aa: ASSSPGTGGGYEQY
v_gene: TRBV2; CDR3aa: ASWDYEAF
v_gene: TRBV5-1; CDR3aa: ASSVAGGDTEAF
v_gene: TRBV19; CDR3aa: ASSRRTDGYGYT
v_gene: TRBV27; CDR3aa: ASSPSGVGGSYEQY
v_gene: TRBV3-1/TRBV3-2; CDR3aa: ASSPWTGAGNYGYT
v_gene: TRBV7-9; CDR3aa: ASSSDRAPFEQY
v_gene: TRBV4-1; CDR3aa: ASSLAREAYYGYT
v_gene: TRBV6-6; CDR3aa: ASHGGSSLH
v_gene: TRBV5-5; CDR3aa: ASGPGSGGYEQY
v_gene: TRBV19; CDR3aa: ASVLGQAGDYGYT
v_gene: TRBV5-4; CDR3aa: ASSLYRTNYGYT
v_gene: TRBV10-1; CDR3aa: ASSNLQGLRGYT
v_gene: TRBV30; CDR3aa: ASDWTGELF
v_gene: TRBV21-1; CDR3aa: ASSAKTGGATDEQY
v_gene: TRBV4-2; CDR3aa: ASSQAPKDRVWVPNTDTQY
v_gene: TRBV4-2; CDR3aa: ASSQDYRIGASGISSYEQY
v_gene: TRBV7-9; CDR3aa: ASSLYLGYGYT
v_gene: TRBV7-2; CDR3aa: ASSPWGQYGYT
v_gene: TRBV15; CDR3aa: ATSGGTLRRQPQH
v_gene: TRBV28; CDR3aa: ASSLWSNEQF
v_gene: TRBV7-9; CDR3aa: ASSLGTGLF
v_gene: TRBV28; CDR3aa: ASATTGRMAEQY
v_gene: TRBV19; CDR3aa: ASSKASGNLANNEQF
v_gene: TRBV2; CDR3aa: ASSGIGGRTEAF
v_gene: TRBV5-1; CDR3aa: ASSLAGDNYGYT
v_gene: TRBV7-3; CDR3aa: ASSPQPPSSGNTIY
v_gene: TRBV10-3; CDR3aa: AIRGGYEQY
v_gene: TRBV15; CDR3aa: ATRDSGNQPQH
v_gene: TRBV30; CDR3aa: AFRQSTNYGYT
v_gene: TRBV5-1; CDR3aa: ASKDGGSSYNEQF
v_gene: TRBV19; CDR3aa: ASSKTTGLTGELF
v_gene: TRBV15; CDR3aa: ATSRDQNSPYPYGYT
v_gene: TRBV7-3; CDR3aa: ASSFSSGSYDEQF
v_gene: TRBV27; CDR3aa: ASSLRALAGGPGPYEQY
v_gene: TRBV7-2; CDR3aa: ASSLDLGGLAGVLNTQY
v_gene: TRBV5-4; CDR3aa: ASSLGQGRGYEQY
v_gene: TRBV6-5; CDR3aa: ASSLVEGEKLF
v_gene: TRBV2; CDR3aa: ASRTGVHNYGYT
v_gene: TRBV6-5; CDR3aa: ASSKRQGNYGYT
v_gene: TRBV7-9; CDR3aa: ASSLSPRDMNTEAF
v_gene: TRBV18; CDR3aa: ASSPPAAYEQY
v_gene: TRBV30; CDR3aa: AWSDDSGPSYEQY
v_gene: TRBV4-1; CDR3aa: ASSQEGQVSYEQY
v_gene: TRBV20-1; CDR3aa: SASSDWSDEQF
v_gene: TRBV5-8; CDR3aa: ASSRDTHKGGNQPQH
v_gene: TRBV18; CDR3aa: ASSVRGDTEAF
v_gene: TRBV30; CDR3aa: AWSGLAGTDTQY
v_gene: TRBV6-5; CDR3aa: ASSLLALSSYEQY
v_gene: TRBV10-1; CDR3aa: ASRNGQGASMNTEAF
v_gene: TRBV13; CDR3aa: ASSRNRGTAF
v_gene: TRBV21-1; CDR3aa: ASSKNRGRPETQAF
v_gene: TRBV28; CDR3aa: ATSPRIGAAF
v_gene: TRBV3-1/TRBV3-2; CDR3aa: ASSQNPRQVNEKLF